What follows describes a single TCR beta chain. The missing CDR3 end, 3 residues past where the read stops, is filled in from the germline J gene. Some clones are missing from TCRdb's copy, which holds only in-frame ones; the method was immunoSEQ multiplex PCR. The table for this sample gives 25,000 to 35,000 clones. This entry is derived from a study of T cells in women clearing cervical HPV infection. Unmatched junction bases numbered 7, after V lost 5 bases and J lost 7 bases. Per germline, CDR1 SGHTA and CDR2 FQGNSA. This CDR3 region has 15 residues. The chain has TRBV7-2 and TRBJ2-1; 11 positions agree with TRBD2. The sample was blood buffy coat. The TCR was taken from a woman aged 18-69 years with a cervical HPV16 infection that either progressed to CIN3+ or cleared (not recorded which). The CDR3 reads CASSNSGRALNEQFF. CDR3 DNA, as far as it was read: TGTGCCAGCAGCAATAGCGGGAGGGCCCTAAATGAG.